These 15 T cell receptor beta chains came from one sample sequenced in a study of patients and donors after allogeneic stem cell transplantation. One entry per CDR3 protein results from TCRdb running MiXCR on the RT-PCR reads. Altogether roughly 880,000 distinct CDR3 sequences are present, 18% being singletons, with the ten largest covering roughly 6.4%. Sequenced material: blood, either unsorted or a sorted T cell fraction (not recorded which). These receptors were taken from a human donor who was either an allogeneic HSCT recipient or a stem cell or donor lymphocyte infusion donor (not recorded which). It is not recorded whose cells these are; they may come from a transplant donor.

The V call is TRBV5-1, the J call TRBJ2-3, with a possible D match to TRBD2 (6 bases). Germline-derived CDR1 and CDR2 are SGHRS and YFSETQ. This CDR3 has 13 amino acids. Trimming removed 4 bases at V and 9 bases at J, with 15 bases between. The CDR3 sequence: CASSKLLARTQYF. The CDR3, as DNA: TGCGCCAGCAGCAAACTACTAGCACGGACGCAGTATTTT. The whole variable domain, filled in from reference TRBV5-1 and TRBJ2-3, reads KAGVTQTPRYLIKTRGQQVTLSCSPISGHRSVSWYQQTPGQGLQFLFEYFSETQRNKGNFPGRFSGRQFSNSRSEMNVSTLELGDSALYLCASSKLLARTQYFGPGTRLTVL.

The chain employs TRBV4-1 and TRBJ2-7, with 8 bases that match TRBD1. The CDR3 is 16 residues long. From germline, CDR1 is MGHRA and CDR2 YSYEKL. Germline trimming cut 2 bases from V and 3 bases from J; bases unmatched to any gene: 9. CDR3 protein: CASSQPSRDRNYEQYF. The CDR3 bases are TGCGCCAGCAGCCAACCGTCTAGGGACAGGAACTACGAGCAGTACTTC.

The chain combines TRBV12-3 or TRBV12-4 with TRBJ1-1; no clear D. V lost 6 bases to trimming and J lost 2 bases, with 13 bases between them. CDR3 length equals 14 residues. This CDR3 reads CASRPFQRNTEAFF. For the CDR3, the DNA is TGTGCCAGCAGACCATTTCAGAGAAACACTGAAGCTTTCTTT.

V and J are TRBV6-1 and TRBJ1-1, with 7 bases lining up with TRBD1. In germline, CDR1 is MNHNS, CDR2 SASEGT. The V and J ends lost 7 bases and 7 bases, in that order; junction bases with no gene match: 18. The CDR3 covers 16 residues. CDR3 nucleotides: TGTGCCAGCAACGGCTCTCCCAGGGGGTCCTGGGGTGAAGCTTTCTTT. Amino acids: CASNGSPRGSWGEAFF.

This clonotype appeared a few times. The chain has TRBV9 and TRBJ2-3, with D tentatively TRBD1 (7 bases). This CDR3 has 17 residues. V lost 3 bases and J lost 0, with 17 bases in between. In germline, CDR1 is SGDLS, CDR2 YYNGEE. Written as DNA, the CDR3 is TGTGCCAGCAGCGCCCGAGGGGGCGGGACTAGCACAGATACGCAGTATTTT. Amino acids: CASSARGGGTSTDTQYF. Using reference TRBV9 and TRBJ2-3 for the parts outside the CDR3, the full variable domain is DSGVTQTPKHLITATGQRVTLRCSPRSGDLSVYWYQQSLDQGLQFLIQYYNGEERAKGNILERFSAQQFPDLHSELNLSSLELGDSALYFCASSARGGGTSTDTQYFGPGTRLTVL.

A few counts support this clonotype. The rearrangement uses TRBV20-1 and TRBJ2-3; D might be TRBD1 (6 bases). Between the trimmed V and J ends, which lost 1 base and 5 bases, there was a span of 7 bases. Germline CDR1 reads DFQATT; CDR2 reads SNEGSKA (reference sequence). The CDR3 contains 12 residues. The DNA of the CDR3 is TGCAGTGCTAGAGGGACAGTAGATACGCAGTATTTT. It specifies CSARGTVDTQYF.

V and J are TRBV15 and TRBJ2-3; 7 bases match TRBD2. This CDR3 is 16 amino acids long. Germline-derived CDR1 and CDR2 are LNHNV and YYDKDF (reference sequence). V shed 1 base and J 4 bases; nucleotides not matched to a gene: 8. CDR3 DNA: TGTGCCACCAGCAGAGCCGAGCGGGGAGGGGCAGATACGCAGTATTTT. This translates into CATSRAERGGADTQYF.

This clonotype was seen ten or more times. A read error may account for a junction end that differs from germline. This chain connects TRBV12-3 or TRBV12-4 to TRBJ1-1; the D is unclear. The CDR3 extends over 13 amino acids. The CDR3 bases are TGTGCCAGCAGGTTAGACATGAACACTGAAGCTTTCTTT. Amino acids: CASRLDMNTEAFF.

Only a few counts were recorded for this clonotype. The rearrangement uses TRBV27 and TRBJ2-6; possible D gene TRBD2, 5 bases. CDR3 size: 17 residues. CDR1 is MNHEY, CDR2 SMNVEV, per germline (reference sequence). Trimming stripped 1 base from V and 0 bases from J, with 10 bases between. This CDR3 reads CASSLYPGNSGANVLTF. The CDR3 region has the DNA TGTGCCAGCAGTTTATACCCCGGGAACTCTGGGGCCAACGTCCTGACTTTC.

The rearrangement uses TRBV7-2 and TRBJ1-6; D remains ambiguous. The germline V and J ends were trimmed by 7 bases and 0 bases, with 16 bases remaining between them. The germline CDR1 and CDR2 sequences are SGHTA and FQGNSA. The CDR3 consists of 17 residues. CDR3 coding DNA: TGTGCCAGCATCCTCACGCCGGGCAGCTCCTATAATTCACCCCTCCACTTT. Residues: CASILTPGSSYNSPLHF.

V gene TRBV7-3 combines with J gene TRBJ2-2; D might be TRBD2 (6 bases). V lost 5 bases and J lost 5, with 15 bases in between. The CDR3 is 15 residues long. Per germline, CDR1 SGHTA and CDR2 FQGTGA. CDR3 DNA: TGTGCCAGCAGCCCCGGCCCCGGGGGAACCGGGGAGCTGTTTTTT. Encoded protein: CASSPGPGGTGELFF.

As DNA, the CDR3 is TGCGCCAGCAACCCGCGGGACCCCCTCCGAGAGACCCAGTACTTC. As protein: CASNPRDPLRETQYF. J is TRBJ2-5 and V is TRBV5-1; tentatively, D is TRBD2 (6 bases). This CDR3 is 15 amino acids long. Per germline, CDR1 SGHRS and CDR2 YFSETQ. Trimming left V 6 bases short and J 4 bases short, with 19 bases between.

This clonotype was detected a few times. A much larger clone lies one base from this, so it may be a read error. This rearrangement joins TRBV25-1 to TRBJ2-3, with D possibly being TRBD2 (6 bases). Germline-derived CDR1 and CDR2 are MGHDK and SYGVNS. Deletions cut 7 bases from V and 3 bases from J, with 23 bases between. The CDR3 sequence is 17 residues long. CDR3 coding DNA: TGTGCCAGCACCCACCGCCGACTAGTCAAGAGAACAGATACGCAGTATTTT. Residues: CASTHRRLVKRTDTQYF.

The chain links TRBV12-3 or TRBV12-4 to TRBJ2-7; TRBD2 agrees at 9 bases. V shed 1 base and J 5 bases; nucleotides not matched to a gene: 12. The CDR3 is 17 residues long. As DNA, the CDR3 is TGTGCCAGCAGTTTAGGCAGCGGGAGGACTCTTCCCCACGAGCAGTACTTC. It is translated as CASSLGSGRTLPHEQYF.

In its sample, this clonotype was seen many times. The V and J genes are TRBV12-3 or TRBV12-4 and TRBJ2-7, with TRBD2 matching 7 bases. V was clipped by 6 bases and J by 1 base; unmatched bases: 6. The CDR3 spans 14 residues. The CDR3 DNA reads as TGTGCCAGCAGGGCTGGGAGGGCGTCCTACGAGCAGTACTTC. This codes for CASRAGRASYEQYF.